This TCR beta chain originates from a study of cytomegalovirus exposure and HLA in healthy donors. Study-level results: Listed as cytomegalovirus-associated were more than 150 TCR beta chains. A further, later analysis showed that HLA-associated TCR beta chains (compared with equally common others) were more clonally expanded. Earlier findings revealed that most TCR beta V segments proved productive either about 87% or about 30% of the time.

PCR used 60 Vbeta primers and 13 Jbeta primers. In the original workflow: In a later analysis, around 11 million of tens of millions of unique beta chains occurred in at least two donors. Some clones are missing from TCRdb's copy, which holds only in-frame ones; the method was immunoSEQ multiplex PCR. V, J and clone size reflect that table, while D and trimming were determined from the DNA. This table lists some 120,000 clones. Remarks on this clone: The antigen remains unidentified.

Material: PBMCs. The clonotype was recovered from a woman in her fifties or sixties in good health and CMV-seronegative.

CDR3 coding DNA: TGTGCCTGGAGTGGGACAGGGGTAGGTCAGCCCCAGCATTTT. It translates to CAWSGTGVGQPQHF. This rearrangement joins TRBV30 to TRBJ1-5; 9 nucleotides align to TRBD1. The germline V gene has CDR1 GTSNPN and CDR2 SVGIG (reference sequence). The CDR3 is made up of 14 amino acids. Trimming removed 1 base from V and 6 bases from J; junction bases left unmatched: 4.